These 5 T cell receptor beta chains came from one sample sequenced in a study of blood T cell repertoires in COVID-19. Measured with immunoSEQ multiplex PCR; TCRdb has only the in-frame clones, and not every one. The sample includes roughly 120,000 clones, around 88% of them seen just once. Sequencing was performed on peripheral blood. These receptors originate from a human donor in a cohort sampled during active COVID-19.

The V call is TRBV2, the J call TRBJ2-7; perhaps TRBD2 as D (6 bases). Trimming pared 8 bases from V and 0 bases from J, leaving 17 bases between. Germline loops: CDR1 SNHLY, CDR2 FYNNEI. The CDR3 consists of 15 residues. CDR3 residues: CASCKGGEDSYEQYF. The CDR3 DNA reads TGTGCCAGCTGCAAGGGTGGGGAGGACTCCTACGAGCAGTACTTC.

A note on this clone: Other nucleotide sequences in the sample specify the same CDR3. This chain links TRBV7-2 with TRBJ2-7, with 11 nucleotides matching TRBD2. J lost 2 bases, V lost 5 bases, and 5 bases had no gene match. Germline CDR1 and CDR2: SGHTA and FQGNSA. The CDR3 extends over 15 amino acids. The CDR3 spells CASSTLAGGTYEQYF. The CDR3 DNA is TGTGCCAGCAGCACCCTAGCGGGAGGAACCTACGAGCAGTACTTC. Full variable domain (missing parts from reference TRBV7-2 and TRBJ2-7): GAGVSQSPSNKVTEKGKDVELRCDPISGHTALYWYRQSLGQGLEFLIYFQGNSAPDKSGLPSDRFSAERTGGSVSTLTIQRTQQEDSAVYLCASSTLAGGTYEQYFGPGTRLTVT.

V usage is TRBV3-1 (or the pseudogene TRBV3-2) and J usage is TRBJ2-1; the match to TRBD2 covers 8 bases. The germline gives CDR1 LGHDT, CDR2 YNNKEL (reference sequence). Trimming took 2 bases from V and 3 from J; bases not matched to a gene: 12. The CDR3 is 18 residues long. CDR3 in DNA: TGTGCCAGCAGCCAATTAAATAGCGGGACGACAATCTACAATGAGCAGTTCTTC. This codes for CASSQLNSGTTIYNEQFF.

V is TRBV28 and J is TRBJ2-1, with 8 nucleotides matching TRBD2. Unmatched junction bases numbered 8, after V lost 4 bases and J lost 3 bases. The germline V gene encodes CDR1 MDHEN and CDR2 SYDVKM. The CDR3 runs 16 residues. This CDR3 reads CASSSPGLVLYNEQFF. CDR3 coding DNA: TGTGCCAGCAGTTCTCCGGGACTAGTACTCTACAATGAGCAGTTCTTC.

The CDR3 DNA reads as TGTGCCACCGAGGGGCAGGGAGGGGATACGCAGTATTTT. Its protein is CATEGQGGDTQYF. The chain links TRBV15 to TRBJ2-3, with 7 bases that match TRBD2. Germline V gives CDR1 LNHNV, CDR2 YYDKDF (reference sequence). The CDR3 runs 13 residues. V lost 8 bases to trimming and J lost 6 bases; unmatched junction nucleotides: 8. The full variable domain, with the rest looked up from reference TRBV15 and TRBJ2-3, is DAMVIQNPRYQVTQFGKPVTLSCSQTLNHNVMYWYQQKSSQAPKLLFHYYDKDFNNEADTPDNFQSRRPNTSFCFLDIRSPGLGDTAMYLCATEGQGGDTQYFGPGTRLTVL.